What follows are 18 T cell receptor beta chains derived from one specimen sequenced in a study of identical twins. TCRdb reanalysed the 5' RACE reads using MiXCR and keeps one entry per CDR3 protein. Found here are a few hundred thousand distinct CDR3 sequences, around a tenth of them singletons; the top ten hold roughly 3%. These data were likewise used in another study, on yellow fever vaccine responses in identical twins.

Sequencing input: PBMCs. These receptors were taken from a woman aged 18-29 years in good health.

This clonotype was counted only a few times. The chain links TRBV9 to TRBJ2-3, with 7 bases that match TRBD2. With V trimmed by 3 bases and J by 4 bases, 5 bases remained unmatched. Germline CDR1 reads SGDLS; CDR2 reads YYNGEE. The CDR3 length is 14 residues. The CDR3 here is CASSASSGADTQYF. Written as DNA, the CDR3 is TGTGCCAGCAGCGCATCTAGCGGCGCAGATACGCAGTATTTT.

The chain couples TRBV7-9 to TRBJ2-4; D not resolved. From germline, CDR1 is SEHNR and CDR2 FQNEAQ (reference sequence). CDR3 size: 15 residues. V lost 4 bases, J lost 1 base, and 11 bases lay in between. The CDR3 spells CASSSPHGAKNIQYF. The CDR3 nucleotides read TGTGCCAGCAGCTCCCCCCACGGGGCCAAAAACATTCAGTACTTC.

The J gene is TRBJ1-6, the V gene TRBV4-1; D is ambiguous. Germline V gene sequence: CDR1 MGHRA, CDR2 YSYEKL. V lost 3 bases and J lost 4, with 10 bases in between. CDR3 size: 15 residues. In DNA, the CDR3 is TGCGCCAGCAGCCAGCTCCAGATTTATAATTCACCCCTCCACTTT. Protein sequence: CASSQLQIYNSPLHF.

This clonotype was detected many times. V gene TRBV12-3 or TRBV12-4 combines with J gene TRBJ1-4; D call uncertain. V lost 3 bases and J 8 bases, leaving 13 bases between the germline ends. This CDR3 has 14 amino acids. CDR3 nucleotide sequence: TGTGCCAGCAGTTTGCGGCAGCCCGTGGAAAAACTGTTTTTT. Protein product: CASSLRQPVEKLFF.

CDR3 region: CASSRTGVPYNEQFF. DNA for the CDR3: TGTGCCAGCAGCCGGACCGGGGTCCCCTACAATGAGCAGTTCTTC. The chain uses TRBV11-2 and TRBJ2-1, with D perhaps TRBD2 (5 bases). Germline values: CDR1 SGHAT, CDR2 FQNNGV. This CDR3 region has 15 residues. V was pared by 5 bases and J by 2 bases, with 13 bases between.

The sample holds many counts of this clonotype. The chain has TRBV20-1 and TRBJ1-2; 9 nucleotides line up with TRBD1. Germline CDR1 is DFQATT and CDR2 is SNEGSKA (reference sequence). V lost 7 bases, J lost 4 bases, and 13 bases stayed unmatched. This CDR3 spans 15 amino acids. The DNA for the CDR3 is TGCAGTGTCGGGACAGGGCAATCGGGATCCTATGGCTACACCTTC. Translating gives CSVGTGQSGSYGYTF.

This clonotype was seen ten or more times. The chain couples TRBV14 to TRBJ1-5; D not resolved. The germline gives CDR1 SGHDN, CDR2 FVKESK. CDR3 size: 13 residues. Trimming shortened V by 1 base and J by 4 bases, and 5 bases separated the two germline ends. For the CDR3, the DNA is TGTGCCAGCAGCCAAGGCGTGAATCAGCCCCAGCATTTT. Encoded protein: CASSQGVNQPQHF.

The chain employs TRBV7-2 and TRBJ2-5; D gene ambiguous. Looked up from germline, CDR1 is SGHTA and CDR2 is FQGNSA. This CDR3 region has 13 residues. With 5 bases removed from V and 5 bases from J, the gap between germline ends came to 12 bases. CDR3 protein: CASSLYSRETQYF. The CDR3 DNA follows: TGTGCCAGCAGCCTATACTCAAGGGAGACCCAGTACTTC. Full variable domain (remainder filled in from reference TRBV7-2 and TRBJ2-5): GAGVSQSPSNKVTEKGKDVELRCDPISGHTALYWYRQSLGQGLEFLIYFQGNSAPDKSGLPSDRFSAERTGGSVSTLTIQRTQQEDSAVYLCASSLYSRETQYFGPGTRLLVL.

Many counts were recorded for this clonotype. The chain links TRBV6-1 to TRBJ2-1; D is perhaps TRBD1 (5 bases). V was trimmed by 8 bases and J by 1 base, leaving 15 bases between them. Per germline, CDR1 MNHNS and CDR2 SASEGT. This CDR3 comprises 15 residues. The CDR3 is CASDILAGSYNEQFF. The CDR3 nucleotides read TGTGCCAGCGATATTTTGGCAGGGTCCTACAATGAGCAGTTCTTC.

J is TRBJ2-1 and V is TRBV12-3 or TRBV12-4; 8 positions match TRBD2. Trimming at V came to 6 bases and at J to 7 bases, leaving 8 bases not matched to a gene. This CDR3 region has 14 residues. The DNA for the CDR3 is TGTGCCAGCAGCTCGGGGGCTAGCGGGAATGAGCAGTTCTTC. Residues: CASSSGASGNEQFF.

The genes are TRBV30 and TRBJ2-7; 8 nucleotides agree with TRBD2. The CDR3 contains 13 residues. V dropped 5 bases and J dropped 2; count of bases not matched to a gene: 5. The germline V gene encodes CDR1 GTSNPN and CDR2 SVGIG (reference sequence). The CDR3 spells CAWSAGAAYEQYF. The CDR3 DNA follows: TGTGCCTGGTCAGCGGGGGCCGCCTACGAGCAGTACTTC.

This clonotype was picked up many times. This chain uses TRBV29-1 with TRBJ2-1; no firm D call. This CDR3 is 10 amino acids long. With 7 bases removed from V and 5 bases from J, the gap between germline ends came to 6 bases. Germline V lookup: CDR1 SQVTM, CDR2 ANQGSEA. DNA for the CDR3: TGCAGCGGCTGGGACAATGAGCAGTTCTTC. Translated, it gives CSGWDNEQFF.

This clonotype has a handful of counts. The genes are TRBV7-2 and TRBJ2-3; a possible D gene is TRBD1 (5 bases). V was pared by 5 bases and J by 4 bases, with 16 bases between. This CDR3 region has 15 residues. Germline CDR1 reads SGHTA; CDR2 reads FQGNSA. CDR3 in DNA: TGTGCCAGCAGCCCAGGCCGCAGGGTCCCAGATACGCAGTATTTT. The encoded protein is CASSPGRRVPDTQYF.

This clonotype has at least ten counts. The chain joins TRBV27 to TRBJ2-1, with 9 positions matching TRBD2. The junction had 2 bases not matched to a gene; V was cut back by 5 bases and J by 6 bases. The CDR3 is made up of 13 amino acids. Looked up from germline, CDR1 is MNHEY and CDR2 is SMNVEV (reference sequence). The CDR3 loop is CASSGGLANEQFF. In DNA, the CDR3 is TGTGCCAGCAGTGGGGGACTAGCCAATGAGCAGTTCTTC.

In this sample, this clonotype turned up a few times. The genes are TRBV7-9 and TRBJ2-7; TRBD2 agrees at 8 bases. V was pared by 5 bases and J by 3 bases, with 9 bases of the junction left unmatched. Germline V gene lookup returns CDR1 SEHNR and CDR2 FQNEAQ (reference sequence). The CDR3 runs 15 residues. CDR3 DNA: TGTGCCAGCAGCCCCCGGACTAGCAGACTCTACGAGCAGTACTTC. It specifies CASSPRTSRLYEQYF.

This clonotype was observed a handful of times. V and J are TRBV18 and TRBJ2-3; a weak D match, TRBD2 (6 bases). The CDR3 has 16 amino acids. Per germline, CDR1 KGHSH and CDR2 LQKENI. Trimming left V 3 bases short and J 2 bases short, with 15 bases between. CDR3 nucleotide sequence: TGTGCCAGCTCACCCCTTAGCGGAGTTACCACAGATACGCAGTATTTT. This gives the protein CASSPLSGVTTDTQYF. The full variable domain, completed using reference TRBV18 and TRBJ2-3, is NAGVMQNPRHLVRRRGQEARLRCSPMKGHSHVYWYRQLPEEGLKFMVYLQKENIIDESGMPKERFSAEFPKEGPSILRIQQVVRGDSAAYFCASSPLSGVTTDTQYFGPGTRLTVL.

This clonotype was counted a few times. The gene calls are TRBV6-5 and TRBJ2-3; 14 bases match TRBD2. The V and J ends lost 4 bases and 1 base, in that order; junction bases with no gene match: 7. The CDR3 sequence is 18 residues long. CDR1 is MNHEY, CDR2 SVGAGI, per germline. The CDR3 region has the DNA TGTGCCAGCAGTTCGGGGGGACTAGCGGGAGAGGGCACAGATACGCAGTATTTT. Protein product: CASSSGGLAGEGTDTQYF.

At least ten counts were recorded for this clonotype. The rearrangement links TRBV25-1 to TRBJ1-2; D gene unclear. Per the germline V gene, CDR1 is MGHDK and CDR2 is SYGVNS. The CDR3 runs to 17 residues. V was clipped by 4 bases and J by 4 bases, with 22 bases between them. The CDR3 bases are TGTGCCAGCAGTGGACCTGGACTGGGATCTTCTAGCTATGGCTACACCTTC. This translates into CASSGPGLGSSSYGYTF.